One T cell receptor beta chain is described in this entry. The antigen is unknown. Data came from immunoSEQ multiplex PCR; TCRdb stores just in-frame clones and leaves some out. This table holds approximately 29,000 clones, 79% found once. Individuals having autoimmune disease history or systemic immunosuppression were not enrolled. This specimen comes from a study of OX40 agonist ivuxolimab in advanced cancers. Trimming took 6 bases from V and 5 from J; bases not matched to a gene: 6. The germline V gene has CDR1 SQVTM and CDR2 ANQGSEA. The CDR3 has 13 amino acids. Study-wide results and caveats: Partial responders at 0.1-3.0 mg/kg had among the lowest clonal expansion.

The sequencing here drew on CD4+ or CD8+ T cells sorted from blood, taken in a trial of the OX40 agonist ivuxolimab. The sequence was obtained from an adult with an advanced solid tumor such as melanoma, head and neck, liver or kidney cancer. V and J are TRBV29-1 and TRBJ2-2; 7 bases match TRBD2. The DNA for the CDR3 is TGCAGCGTCCGGACTAGTGGTACCGGGGAGCTGTTTTTT. Its translation is CSVRTSGTGELFF.